The rows below give T cell receptor beta chains drawn from one sample of a study of PD-L1 blockade in urothelial cancer. Sequenced by immunoSEQ multiplex PCR; TCRdb stores in-frame clones only, minus some. The repertoire holds 56,000 or so clones, with around 84% as singletons. The sample was PBMCs, taken around atezolizumab (anti-PD-L1) treatment. The origin of the receptors is a man between 50 and 59 years old with urothelial cancer. CDR3s include the opening cysteine and the closing phenylalanine or tryptophan. A D gene is named only where the DNA matches it firmly. Not all rows give a size; the values are once, few, many and, for expanded clones, a class.

cdr3_nt	cdr3_aa	clone_size	d_call	v_call	j_call
TGTGCCAGCAGCTTACCCGGGTCGTCGATGGGGACCCAGTACTTC	CASSLPGSSMGTQYF	-	-	TRBV11-2	TRBJ2-5
TGTGCCAGCAGCTTAGGAGGATATAGCAATCAGCCCCAGCATTTT	CASSLGGYSNQPQHF	-	-	TRBV5-6	TRBJ1-5
TGCGCCAGCAGCCCGGACTGGGGGAACACCGGGGAGCTGTTTTTT	CASSPDWGNTGELFF	-	-	TRBV5-1	TRBJ2-2
TGTGCGAGCCCCGCAGCGGGAGGGTCAGGTCCGTACTTC	CASPAAGGSGPYF	-	TRBD2	TRBV2	TRBJ2-7
TGTGCCAGCAGATCCCTGCCGGTGAACACTGAAGCTTTCTTT	CASRSLPVNTEAFF	-	-	TRBV28	TRBJ1-1
TGCGCCAGCAGCTCCGGTGGGACAGAGGGTTCACCCCTCCACTTT	CASSSGGTEGSPLHF	few	TRBD1	TRBV5-1	TRBJ1-6
TGTGCCAGCAGTTTATCAGGGGGCGAGCAGTACTTC	CASSLSGGEQYF	-	TRBD1	TRBV28	TRBJ2-7
TGTGCCAGCAGCTGGGACAGCTCCTACGAGCAGTACTTC	CASSWDSSYEQYF	-	TRBD1	TRBV7-6	TRBJ2-7
TGTGCCAGCAGTTACTCGACTATGTCCTGGGAGACCCAGTACTTC	CASSYSTMSWETQYF	-	-	TRBV6-5	TRBJ2-5
TGTGCCAGCAGTTTACCAGGACTAGCGGGAGGCCCGAGCTCCTACAATGAGCAGTTCTTC	CASSLPGLAGGPSSYNEQFF	-	TRBD2	TRBV27	TRBJ2-1
TGCGCCAGCAGCCCCAGCCCGACTAGCGGGAGGAACGAGCAGTTCTTC	CASSPSPTSGRNEQFF	-	TRBD2	TRBV5-1	TRBJ2-1
TGCGCCAGCAGCCAAGATTACCAGTACACCGGGGAGCTGTTTTTT	CASSQDYQYTGELFF	-	-	TRBV4-1	TRBJ2-2
TGTGCCAGCAGCTTAGTTCCAGCTAGCGAGCAGTACTTC	CASSLVPASEQYF	once	-	TRBV7-8	TRBJ2-7
TGTGCCAGTATGCCCCTCGGGGGGCGTACTGAAGCTTTCTTT	CASMPLGGRTEAFF	-	-	TRBV19	TRBJ1-1
TGCGCCAGCAGCTTGGGGGGTCTAGCGGGAACAGATACGCAGTATTTT	CASSLGGLAGTDTQYF	-	TRBD2	TRBV5-1	TRBJ2-3
TGTGCCAGCAGCTTAAGTGAGTACTACAATGAGCAGTTCTTC	CASSLSEYYNEQFF	-	-	TRBV7-2	TRBJ2-1
TGCGCCAGCAGCCTTAGCGGGGGCTACACCGGGGAGCTGTTTTTT	CASSLSGGYTGELFF	-	TRBD2	TRBV4-1	TRBJ2-2
TGCAGTGCTAGAATTCTCGGGGAGCTGTTTTTT	CSARILGELFF	-	-	TRBV20-1	TRBJ2-2
TGTGCCAGTAGGGGGGACAGGGTGTCCCCCCTCCACTTT	CASRGDRVSPLHF	-	TRBD1	TRBV19	TRBJ1-6
TGTGCCAGCAGCTCGGGACTAGCTTTTGAGCAGTTCTTC	CASSSGLAFEQFF	once	TRBD2	TRBV11-3	TRBJ2-1
TGTGCCAGCACCCGAAACTCGCTAGCGGGTTCCAGCTCCTACAATGAGCAGTTCTTC	CASTRNSLAGSSSYNEQFF	-	TRBD2	TRBV4-2	TRBJ2-1
TGTGCCAGCAGTTTATTTTCGGGACTAGCGGGAGGGGGCAATGAGCAGTTCTTC	CASSLFSGLAGGGNEQFF	-	TRBD2	TRBV28	TRBJ2-1
TGTGCCACCAGCAGAGAGCCTAGCGGGATATTTAATGAGCAGTTCTTC	CATSREPSGIFNEQFF	-	TRBD2	TRBV15	TRBJ2-1
TGCGCCAGCAGCCAACGGATGGCCGACTCTATCCCCCTCCACTTT	CASSQRMADSIPLHF	-	-	TRBV4-1	TRBJ1-6
TGTGCCAGTAGCTTCCCGACGGGCACTGAAGCTTTCTTT	CASSFPTGTEAFF	-	-	TRBV19	TRBJ1-1
TGTGCCAGCAGCTCAAGCGGGAGGGCCGCAAGGTTTGAGACCCAGTACTTC	CASSSSGRAARFETQYF	-	TRBD2	TRBV11-2	TRBJ2-5
TGCAGCGTCACAGGGGAGACCTACAATGAGCAGTTCTTC	CSVTGETYNEQFF	-	TRBD1	TRBV29-1	TRBJ2-1
TGTGCCAGCAGCTTGCCTAAGCGGGAAAATGAGCAGTTCTTC	CASSLPKRENEQFF	few	TRBD2	TRBV5-4	TRBJ2-1
TGTGCCAGCAGCCTAGAGGGACTGGCAGATACGCAGTATTTT	CASSLEGLADTQYF	-	-	TRBV7-2	TRBJ2-3
TGTGCCAGCAAACAAACAGGGGGGAACACTGAAGCTTTCTTT	CASKQTGGNTEAFF	-	TRBD1	TRBV6-4	TRBJ1-1
TGTGCCAGTAGCTCCACCAGGCTTAGCTCCTACAATGAGCAGTTCTTC	CASSSTRLSSYNEQFF	-	-	TRBV19	TRBJ2-1
TGTGCCAGCAGAGAGGACAGGGGATCCAATCAGCCCCAGCATTTT	CASREDRGSNQPQHF	-	TRBD1	TRBV2	TRBJ1-5
TGTGCCAGCAGGAATCAGGGCCTAGGGGCTTCTGAGACCCAGTACTTC	CASRNQGLGASETQYF	-	-	TRBV2	TRBJ2-5
TGTGCCAGCAGCTTGACAGACTACGAGCAGTACTTC	CASSLTDYEQYF	-	-	TRBV7-9	TRBJ2-7
TGTGCCAGTAGTATACAGGGTACCATAAATGAAAAACTGTTTTTT	CASSIQGTINEKLFF	-	-	TRBV19	TRBJ1-4
TGTGCCAGTAGTACCGACAGGGGCAGGAGCGGGACCCAGTACTTC	CASSTDRGRSGTQYF	-	TRBD1	TRBV19	TRBJ2-5
TGTGCCAGCAGCCACATGCGGCTTGGAAACACCATATATTTT	CASSHMRLGNTIYF	once	-	TRBV11-2	TRBJ1-3
TGTGCCAGCAGCTCGCCCGGACAGGGGGGTTTTGGAAACACCATATATTTT	CASSSPGQGGFGNTIYF	-	TRBD1	TRBV5-8	TRBJ1-3
TGTGCCAGCAGCCGCGACAACTACAATGAGCAGTTCTTC	CASSRDNYNEQFF	-	-	TRBV7-8	TRBJ2-1
TGTGCCAGCAGCGTCTCTCCGACACCTAACTATGGCTACACCTTC	CASSVSPTPNYGYTF	-	-	TRBV9	TRBJ1-2
TGTGCCAGCAGCTTATCGCGACTAGCGGGAGGCGGGGAGACCCAGTACTTC	CASSLSRLAGGGETQYF	-	TRBD2	TRBV7-2	TRBJ2-5
TGTGCCAGCAGTCTAGCGGGGGGGTACGAGCAGTACTTC	CASSLAGGYEQYF	-	TRBD2	TRBV28	TRBJ2-7
TGTGCCAGCAGTGAGGGACAGGGTAACTCTGGAAACACCATATATTTT	CASSEGQGNSGNTIYF	-	TRBD1	TRBV2	TRBJ1-3
TGCGCCAGCAGCCCGAGACAGAGTCAACCGTTATACAATGAGCAGTTCTTC	CASSPRQSQPLYNEQFF	-	-	TRBV5-1	TRBJ2-1
TGTGCCAGCAGCTTAGTCGCAGGGGAACTCCAGCCCCAGCATTTT	CASSLVAGELQPQHF	-	-	TRBV7-8	TRBJ1-5
TGTGCCAGTAGCTGGACTAGCGGGACCTACAATGAGCAGTTCTTC	CASSWTSGTYNEQFF	-	TRBD2	TRBV19	TRBJ2-1
TGTGCCAGCAGCCGGGGGCCTGATAGCACAGATACGCAGTATTTT	CASSRGPDSTDTQYF	-	-	TRBV4-2	TRBJ2-3
TGTGCCAGCAGGGGACTAGCGGGTGACATTCAGTACTTC	CASRGLAGDIQYF	-	TRBD2	TRBV6-1	TRBJ2-4
TGCGCCAGCAGCCTTCAAGCGGGAGATGAGCAGTTCTTC	CASSLQAGDEQFF	-	TRBD2	TRBV4-1	TRBJ2-1
TGCGCCAGCAGCTTGGCCGGGTCATTCCGGTCAAGCTCCTACAATGAGCAGTTCTTC	CASSLAGSFRSSSYNEQFF	once	-	TRBV5-1	TRBJ2-1
TGTGCCAGCATCCTGAGAAGCGGTTTGAACACTGAAGCTTTCTTT	CASILRSGLNTEAFF	-	-	TRBV28	TRBJ1-1
TGTGCCAGCTCACCGGGACTAGCGGGAGGAGAGACCCAGTACTTC	CASSPGLAGGETQYF	-	TRBD2	TRBV18	TRBJ2-5
TGTGCCAGCAGCTTGTCCTTTTTAGCGGGAGGGTCCTACGAGCAGTACTTC	CASSLSFLAGGSYEQYF	once	TRBD2	TRBV5-5	TRBJ2-7
TGTGCCAGCAGCTCACAGGGATTGTACACTGAAGCTTTCTTT	CASSSQGLYTEAFF	-	-	TRBV7-2	TRBJ1-1
TGTGCCAGCAGCTTGGCGACCCGGGGAGATACGCAGTATTTT	CASSLATRGDTQYF	-	-	TRBV5-6	TRBJ2-3
TGTGCCAGCAGCGTAGCCGATAGCGGGAGAACGTCCTACGAGCAGTACTTC	CASSVADSGRTSYEQYF	-	TRBD2	TRBV9	TRBJ2-7
TGTGCCAGTCGGGACTGGCTTGGCGAGCAGTACTTC	CASRDWLGEQYF	-	-	TRBV19	TRBJ2-7
TGTGCCAGCAGCTTAGAGCGTGATGAGCAGTTCTTC	CASSLERDEQFF	-	-	TRBV7-9	TRBJ2-1
TGTGCCAGCAGCTCGGGCGGGACGCTGGCTCCGGGCTACACCTTC	CASSSGGTLAPGYTF	-	-	TRBV5-5	TRBJ1-2